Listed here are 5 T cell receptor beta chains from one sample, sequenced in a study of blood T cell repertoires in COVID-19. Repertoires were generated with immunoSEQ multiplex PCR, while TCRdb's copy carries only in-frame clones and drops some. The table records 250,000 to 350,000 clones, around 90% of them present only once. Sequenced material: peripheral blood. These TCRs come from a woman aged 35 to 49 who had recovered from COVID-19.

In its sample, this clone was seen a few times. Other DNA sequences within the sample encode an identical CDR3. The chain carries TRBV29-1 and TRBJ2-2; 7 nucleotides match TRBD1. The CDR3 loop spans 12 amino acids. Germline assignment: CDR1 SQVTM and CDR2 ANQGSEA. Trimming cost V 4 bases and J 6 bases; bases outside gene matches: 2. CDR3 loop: CSVGTGPGELFF. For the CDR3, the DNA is TGCAGCGTTGGGACAGGTCCCGGGGAGCTGTTTTTT.

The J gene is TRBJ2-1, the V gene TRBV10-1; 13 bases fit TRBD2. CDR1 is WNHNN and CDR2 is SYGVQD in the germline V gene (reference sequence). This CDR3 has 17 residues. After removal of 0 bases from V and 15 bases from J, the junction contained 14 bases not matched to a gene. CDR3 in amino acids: CASSESKPGTSGKFWFF. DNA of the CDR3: TGCGCCAGCAGTGAGTCGAAGCCCGGGACTAGCGGGAAATTTTGGTTCTTC.

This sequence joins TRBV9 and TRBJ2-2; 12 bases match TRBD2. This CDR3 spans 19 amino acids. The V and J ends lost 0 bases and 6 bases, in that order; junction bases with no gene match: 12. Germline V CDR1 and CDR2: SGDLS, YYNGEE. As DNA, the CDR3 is TGTGCCAGCAGCGTAGGACTAGCGGGAGAGTTAGCGGTTGCCGGGGAGCTGTTTTTT. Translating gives CASSVGLAGELAVAGELFF.

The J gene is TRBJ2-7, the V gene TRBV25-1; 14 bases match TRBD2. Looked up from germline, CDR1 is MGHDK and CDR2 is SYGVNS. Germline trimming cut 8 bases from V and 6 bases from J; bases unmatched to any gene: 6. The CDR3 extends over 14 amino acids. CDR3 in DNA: TGTGCCAGCGGACTAGCGGGAGGCGGAAGCGAGCAGTACTTC. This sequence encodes CASGLAGGGSEQYF.

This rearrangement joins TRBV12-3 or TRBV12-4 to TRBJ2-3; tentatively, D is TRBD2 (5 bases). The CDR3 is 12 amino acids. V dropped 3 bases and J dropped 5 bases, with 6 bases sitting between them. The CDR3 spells CASSFREDTQYF. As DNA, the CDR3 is TGTGCCAGCAGTTTCCGGGAAGATACGCAGTATTTT.